This T cell receptor (beta chain) was retrieved from a study of blood T cell repertoires in COVID-19. Study details: Acute and convalescent COVID-19 specimens originated in the United States, Italy and Spain. The cDNA or gDNA used as material had been derived from T cells, B-cell-depleted T cells, or PBMCs.

Per the study methods: Estimation of nucleated cell counts was performed using reference gene primer amplification. Assay: immunoSEQ multiplex PCR; the TCRdb copy retains only in-frame clones and omits some. That table is the source of V, J and clone size, and D and trimming were worked out from the DNA. The sample includes about 76,000 clones, 80% to 90% of them seen just once. Germline V gene lookup returns CDR1 SGHRS and CDR2 YFSETQ. CDR3 length: 15 amino acids. V shed 0 bases, J shed 4 bases, and the junction held 6 bases outside the gene matches. Sequenced: peripheral blood. The rearrangement links TRBV5-1 to TRBJ2-5, with 7 bases aligning to TRBD1. The TCR sequence derives from a woman aged 55-69 years with acute or convalescent COVID-19. CDR3 sequence: CASSLGQGASETQYF. The CDR3 nucleotides read TGCGCCAGCAGCTTGGGACAGGGCGCGTCAGAGACCCAGTACTTC.